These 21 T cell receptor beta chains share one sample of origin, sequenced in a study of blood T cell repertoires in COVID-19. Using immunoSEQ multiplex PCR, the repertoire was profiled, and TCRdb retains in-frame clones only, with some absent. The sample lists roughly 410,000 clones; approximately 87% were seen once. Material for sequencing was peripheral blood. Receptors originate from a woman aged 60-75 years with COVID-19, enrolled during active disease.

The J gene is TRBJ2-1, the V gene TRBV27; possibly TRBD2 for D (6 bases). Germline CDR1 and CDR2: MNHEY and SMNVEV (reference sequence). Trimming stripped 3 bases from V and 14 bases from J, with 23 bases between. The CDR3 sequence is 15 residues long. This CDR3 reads CASSFAGLNDWREFF. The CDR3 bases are TGTGCCAGCAGTTTCGCAGGGTTGAATGACTGGAGGGAGTTCTTC.

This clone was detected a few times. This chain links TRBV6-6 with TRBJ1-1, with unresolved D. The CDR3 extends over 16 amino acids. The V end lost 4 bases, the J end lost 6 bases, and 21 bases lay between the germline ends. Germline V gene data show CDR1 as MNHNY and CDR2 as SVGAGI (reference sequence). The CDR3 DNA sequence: TGTGCCAGCAGTTTTGCCCAGCTAAAGGGAGTCGCTGAAGCTTTCTTT. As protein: CASSFAQLKGVAEAFF.

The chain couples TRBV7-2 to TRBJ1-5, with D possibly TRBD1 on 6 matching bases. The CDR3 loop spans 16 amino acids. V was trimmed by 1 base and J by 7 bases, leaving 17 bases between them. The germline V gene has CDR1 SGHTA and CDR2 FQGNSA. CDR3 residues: CASSLDGRGTEQPQHF. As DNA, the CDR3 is TGTGCCAGCAGCTTAGATGGCAGGGGAACGGAACAGCCCCAGCATTTT.

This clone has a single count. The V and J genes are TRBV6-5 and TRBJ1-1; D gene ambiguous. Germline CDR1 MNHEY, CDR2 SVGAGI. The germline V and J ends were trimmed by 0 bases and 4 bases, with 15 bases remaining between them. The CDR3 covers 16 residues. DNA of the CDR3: TGTGCCAGCAGTTACTCGAGGTCATCGGTGCGCACTGAAGCTTTCTTT. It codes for CASSYSRSSVRTEAFF.

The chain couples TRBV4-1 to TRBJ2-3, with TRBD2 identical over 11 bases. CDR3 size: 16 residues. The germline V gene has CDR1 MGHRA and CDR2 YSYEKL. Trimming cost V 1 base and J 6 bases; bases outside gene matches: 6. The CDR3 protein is CASSQGVAGGQDTQYF. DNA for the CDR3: TGCGCCAGCAGCCAAGGGGTAGCGGGGGGGCAGGATACGCAGTATTTT.

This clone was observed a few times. The CDR3: CASSSPRGGGTEAFF. In DNA form, the CDR3 reads TGTGCCAGCAGCTCCCCTCGGGGGGGTGGGACTGAAGCTTTCTTT. The chain recombines TRBV7-2 with TRBJ1-1; D is possibly TRBD1 (5 bases). The V and J ends lost 4 bases and 5 bases respectively, with 17 bases between them. This CDR3 is built from 15 residues. The germline V gene encodes CDR1 SGHTA and CDR2 FQGNSA.

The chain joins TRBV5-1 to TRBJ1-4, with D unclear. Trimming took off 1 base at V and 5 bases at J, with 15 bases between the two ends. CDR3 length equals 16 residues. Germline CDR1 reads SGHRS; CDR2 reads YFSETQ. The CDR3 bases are TGCGCCAGCAGCTTGCTTCCGGGAACTCTGAATGAAAAACTGTTTTTT. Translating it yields CASSLLPGTLNEKLFF.

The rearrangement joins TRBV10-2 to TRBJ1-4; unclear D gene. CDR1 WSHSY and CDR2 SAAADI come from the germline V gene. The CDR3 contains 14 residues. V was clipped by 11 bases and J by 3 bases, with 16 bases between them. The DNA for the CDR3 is TGCGCCTCAGCGCCGGGGTCGGCTAATGAAAAACTGTTTTTT. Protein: CASAPGSANEKLFF.

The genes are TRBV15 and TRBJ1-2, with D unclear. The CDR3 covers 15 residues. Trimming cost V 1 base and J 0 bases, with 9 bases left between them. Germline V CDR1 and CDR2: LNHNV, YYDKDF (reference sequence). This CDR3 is CATSRGPVPNYGYTF. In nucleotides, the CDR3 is TGTGCCACCAGCAGAGGTCCAGTACCTAACTATGGCTACACCTTC.

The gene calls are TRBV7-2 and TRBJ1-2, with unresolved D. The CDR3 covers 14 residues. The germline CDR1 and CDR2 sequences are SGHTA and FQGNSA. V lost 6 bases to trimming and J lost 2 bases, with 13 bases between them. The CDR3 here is CASSVGPSNYGYTF. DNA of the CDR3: TGTGCCAGCAGTGTGGGCCCGTCGAACTATGGCTACACCTTC.

Written as DNA, the CDR3 is TGTGCCAGCACTAATACAGGGTGGTTTTCCACTGAAGCTTTCTTT. It translates to CASTNTGWFSTEAFF. The chain recombines TRBV28 with TRBJ1-1; D possibly corresponds to TRBD1 (6 bases). Germline loops: CDR1 MDHEN, CDR2 SYDVKM. The CDR3 covers 15 residues. Deletions cut 7 bases from V and 4 bases from J, with 19 bases between.

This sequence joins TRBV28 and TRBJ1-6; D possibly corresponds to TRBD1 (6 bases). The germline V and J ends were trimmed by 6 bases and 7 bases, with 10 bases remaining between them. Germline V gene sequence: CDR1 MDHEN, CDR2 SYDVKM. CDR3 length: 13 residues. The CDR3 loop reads CASSFRGNSPLHF. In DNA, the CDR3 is TGTGCCAGCAGCTTCAGGGGAAATTCACCCCTCCACTTT.

CDR3 protein: CASSLSTGSGGNTIYF. The CDR3 DNA reads TGTGCCAGCAGCCTCTCTACAGGGTCCGGTGGAAACACCATATATTTT. The chain carries TRBV7-9 and TRBJ1-3; weak D call: TRBD1 (6 bases). This CDR3 has 16 amino acids. Germline assignment: CDR1 SEHNR and CDR2 FQNEAQ (reference sequence). The V and J ends lost 5 bases and 3 bases respectively, with 17 bases between them.

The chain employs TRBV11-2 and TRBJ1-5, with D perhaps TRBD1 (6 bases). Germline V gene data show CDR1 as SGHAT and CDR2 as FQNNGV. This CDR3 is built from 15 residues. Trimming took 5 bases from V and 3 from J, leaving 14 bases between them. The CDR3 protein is CASSPGTIPNQPQHF. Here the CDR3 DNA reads TGTGCCAGCAGCCCGGGGACAATCCCCAATCAGCCCCAGCATTTT. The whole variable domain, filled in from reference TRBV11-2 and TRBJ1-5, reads EAGVAQSPRYKIIEKRQSVAFWCNPISGHATLYWYQQILGQGPKLLIQFQNNGVVDDSQLPKDRFSAERLKGVDSTLKIQPAKLEDSAVYLCASSPGTIPNQPQHFGDGTRLSIL.

This CDR3 is CASSPGTGVTETQYF. The CDR3 region has the DNA TGTGCCAGCAGTCCGGGGACAGGGGTGACGGAGACCCAGTACTTC. The chain recombines TRBV6-6 with TRBJ2-5, with 10 bases matching TRBD1. The CDR3 length is 15 residues. V dropped 5 bases and J dropped 5; count of bases not matched to a gene: 8. Germline V CDR1 and CDR2: MNHNY, SVGAGI (reference sequence).

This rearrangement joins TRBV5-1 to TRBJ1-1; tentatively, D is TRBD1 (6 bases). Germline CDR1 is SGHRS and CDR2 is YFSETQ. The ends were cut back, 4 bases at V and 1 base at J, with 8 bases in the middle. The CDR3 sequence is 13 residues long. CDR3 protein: CASSIGGNTEAFF. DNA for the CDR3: TGCGCCAGCAGCATAGGGGGGAACACTGAAGCTTTCTTT.

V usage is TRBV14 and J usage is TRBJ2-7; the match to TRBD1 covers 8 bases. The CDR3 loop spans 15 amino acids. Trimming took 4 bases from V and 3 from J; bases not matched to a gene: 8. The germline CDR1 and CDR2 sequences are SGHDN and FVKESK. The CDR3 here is CASSRRTGSVYEQYF. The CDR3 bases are TGTGCCAGCAGCCGTCGGACAGGGTCGGTCTACGAGCAGTACTTC.

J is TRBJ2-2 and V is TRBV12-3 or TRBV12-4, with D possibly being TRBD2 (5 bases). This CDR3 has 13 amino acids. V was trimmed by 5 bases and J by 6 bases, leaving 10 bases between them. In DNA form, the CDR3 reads TGTGCCAGCAGTCGAGAGGGTCCCGGGGAGCTGTTTTTT. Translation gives CASSREGPGELFF.

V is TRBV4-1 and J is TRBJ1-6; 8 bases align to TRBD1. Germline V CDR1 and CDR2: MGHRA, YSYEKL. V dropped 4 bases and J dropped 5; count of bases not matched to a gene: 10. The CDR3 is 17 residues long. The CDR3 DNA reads TGCGCCAGCAGCCCATTGTATTTGGACAGGGATAATTCACCCCTCCACTTT. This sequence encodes CASSPLYLDRDNSPLHF.

The CDR3 DNA reads TGTGCCAGCAGTTTACCCCAGGGGACCAATCAGCCCCAGCATTTT. Translation: CASSLPQGTNQPQHF. This chain joins TRBV28 and TRBJ1-5, with TRBD1 as a possible D gene (6 bases). Germline V gene lookup returns CDR1 MDHEN and CDR2 SYDVKM. The V end was cut by 2 bases, the J end by 3 bases, with 11 bases between. This CDR3 comprises 15 residues. Full variable domain (missing parts from reference TRBV28 and TRBJ1-5): DVKVTQSSRYLVKRTGEKVFLECVQDMDHENMFWYRQDPGLGLRLIYFSYDVKMKEKGDIPEGYSVSREKKERFSLILESASTNQTSMYLCASSLPQGTNQPQHFGDGTRLSIL.

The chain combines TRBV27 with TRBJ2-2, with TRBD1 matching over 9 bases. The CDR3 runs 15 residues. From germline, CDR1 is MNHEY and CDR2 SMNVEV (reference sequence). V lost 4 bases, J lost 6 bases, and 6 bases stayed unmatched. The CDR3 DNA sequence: TGTGCCAGCAGTTATCAACAGGGGGCGGCCGGGGAGCTGTTTTTT. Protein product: CASSYQQGAAGELFF.